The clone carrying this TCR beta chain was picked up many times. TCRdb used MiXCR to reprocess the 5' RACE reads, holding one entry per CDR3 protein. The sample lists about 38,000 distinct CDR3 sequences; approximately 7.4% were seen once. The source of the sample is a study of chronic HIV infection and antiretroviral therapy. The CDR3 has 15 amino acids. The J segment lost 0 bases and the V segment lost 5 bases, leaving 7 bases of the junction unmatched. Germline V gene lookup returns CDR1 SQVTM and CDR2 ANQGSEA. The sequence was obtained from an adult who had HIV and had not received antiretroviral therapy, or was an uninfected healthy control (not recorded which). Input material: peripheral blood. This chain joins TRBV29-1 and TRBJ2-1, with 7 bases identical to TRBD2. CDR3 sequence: CSVSGGGLSYNEQFF. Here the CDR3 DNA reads TGCAGCGTTTCAGGCGGGGGTCTCTCCTACAATGAGCAGTTCTTC.